This TCR beta chain was recovered during a study of shared clonotypes between healthy human individuals. Naive CD8 cells were CD45RO-negative, positively selected for CCR7, excluding terminally differentiated effector memory CD45RA+ cells. The CDR3 contains 14 residues. With V trimmed by 3 bases and J by 6 bases, 7 bases remained unmatched. CDR1 is SEHNR, CDR2 FQNEAQ, per germline (reference sequence). Samples underwent the assay at deep level. The repertoire was sequenced with immunoSEQ multiplex PCR; TCRdb's copy has only in-frame clones and lacks some. The profile shows about 2 million clones, about 95% of them singletons.

The source is a man between 18 and 29 years old in good health. The chain is built from TRBV7-9 and TRBJ2-7, with TRBD1 matching over 8 bases. Sequencing was done on a sample of naive CD8+ T cells sorted from blood. The CDR3 bases are TGTGCCAGCAGCTTTTTTCAGGGGGCCGTCGAGCAGTACTTC. Protein: CASSFFQGAVEQYF.